This entry lists 31 T cell receptor beta chains sequenced from one sample in a study of shared clonotypes between healthy human individuals. TCRdb's table, derived via immunoSEQ multiplex PCR, lists solely in-frame clones and lacks some. Of over 800,000 clones listed, over 90% were seen once; the top ten hold less than 25%. Terminally differentiated effector memory CD45RA+ cells were excluded from the naive CD8 cells, which were CD45RO-negative and positively selected for CCR7. Sequenced material: naive CD8+ T cells sorted from blood. The receptor source for this set is a man aged 25 to 45 in good health.

This chain uses TRBV5-1 with TRBJ2-1; 10 bases match TRBD2. Germline lookup yields CDR1 SGHRS and CDR2 YFSETQ. The CDR3 runs 17 residues. The V gene end was trimmed by 2 bases and the J gene end by 5 bases; junction bases not matched to a gene: 10. The CDR3 region is CASSLGLAGERNNEQFF. CDR3 in DNA: TGCGCCAGCAGCTTAGGGCTAGCGGGAGAAAGGAACAATGAGCAGTTCTTC.

This clone was seen only once. V gene TRBV29-1 combines with J gene TRBJ2-2; the D gene is possibly TRBD2 (7 bases). CDR1 and CDR2 (germline): SQVTM, ANQGSEA. V was clipped by 4 bases and J by 6 bases, with 15 bases between them. There are 14 residues in the CDR3. DNA for the CDR3: TGCAGCGTTGCTGGGGGGGCGCGAGCCGGGGAGCTGTTTTTT. Its translation is CSVAGGARAGELFF.

The V call is TRBV9, the J call TRBJ2-1, with D hard to call. The CDR3 sequence is 13 residues long. V dropped 4 bases and J dropped 8 bases, with 13 bases sitting between them. Germline loops: CDR1 SGDLS, CDR2 YYNGEE. The CDR3 loop is CASSYTTLDEQFF. The CDR3 coding sequence is TGTGCCAGCAGCTATACTACCCTGGATGAGCAGTTCTTC. Combining the CDR3 with reference TRBV9 and TRBJ2-1 gives the whole variable domain DSGVTQTPKHLITATGQRVTLRCSPRSGDLSVYWYQQSLDQGLQFLIQYYNGEERAKGNILERFSAQQFPDLHSELNLSSLELGDSALYFCASSYTTLDEQFFGPGTRLTVL.

The chain is built from TRBV27 and TRBJ2-5, with 8 bases identical to TRBD2. Germline V CDR1 and CDR2: MNHEY, SMNVEV (reference sequence). This CDR3 comprises 14 residues. V was pared by 5 bases and J by 5 bases, with 7 bases of the junction left unmatched. CDR3 DNA sequence: TGTGCCAGCAGTGTAGGACTAGCTTACGAGACCCAGTACTTC. As protein: CASSVGLAYETQYF.

This rearrangement joins TRBV18 to TRBJ2-7; TRBD1 matches 11 bases. Looked up from germline, CDR1 is KGHSH and CDR2 is LQKENI. The V segment lost 3 bases and the J segment 0 bases; nucleotides outside the gene matches: 4. The CDR3 is 16 amino acids. The CDR3 protein is CASSPRDRGASYEQYF. In nucleotides, the CDR3 is TGTGCCAGCTCACCCCGGGACAGGGGGGCCTCCTACGAGCAGTACTTC.

The chain links TRBV14 to TRBJ2-3; D unresolved. Looked up from germline, CDR1 is SGHDN and CDR2 is FVKESK. The V end was cut by 1 base, the J end by 5 bases, with 4 bases between. CDR3 size: 12 residues. The DNA for the CDR3 is TGTGCCAGCAGCCAAGGAGTAGATACGCAGTATTTT. It specifies CASSQGVDTQYF.

This clone occurred once. The chain uses TRBV6-6 and TRBJ2-7; D remains ambiguous. The V end was cut by 4 bases, the J end by 0 bases, with 7 bases between. This CDR3 has 13 residues. From germline, CDR1 is MNHNY and CDR2 SVGAGI (reference sequence). The CDR3 DNA reads as TGTGCCAGCAGTTTCGGGTCCTCCTACGAGCAGTACTTC. Its translation: CASSFGSSYEQYF.

This clone was seen only a few times. The chain uses TRBV13 and TRBJ2-1, with 8 positions matching TRBD1. Germline V gene data show CDR1 as PRHDT and CDR2 as FYEKMQ (reference sequence). The length of the CDR3 is 13 residues. The V gene end was trimmed by 4 bases and the J gene end by 10 bases; junction bases not matched to a gene: 6. CDR3 protein: CASSSRDRNEQFF. The CDR3 coding sequence is TGTGCCAGCAGCTCCCGGGACAGGAACGAGCAGTTCTTC.

This clone was counted once. V usage is TRBV28 and J usage is TRBJ1-1; TRBD1 aligns across 8 bases. The germline V gene has CDR1 MDHEN and CDR2 SYDVKM. The length of the CDR3 is 17 residues. The V gene end was trimmed by 6 bases and the J gene end by 0 bases; junction bases not matched to a gene: 12. CDR3 coding DNA: TGTGCCAGCAGAAACCGGGACAGGACAGACCTGAACACTGAAGCTTTCTTT. Its protein product is CASRNRDRTDLNTEAFF. The whole variable domain, filled in from reference TRBV28 and TRBJ1-1, reads DVKVTQSSRYLVKRTGEKVFLECVQDMDHENMFWYRQDPGLGLRLIYFSYDVKMKEKGDIPEGYSVSREKKERFSLILESASTNQTSMYLCASRNRDRTDLNTEAFFGQGTRLTVV.

V gene TRBV28 combines with J gene TRBJ2-7, with no clear D. CDR3 length: 13 residues. Germline lookup yields CDR1 MDHEN and CDR2 SYDVKM. Trimming cost V 7 bases and J 3 bases, with 13 bases left between them. This CDR3 is CASTTGLVYEQYF. The CDR3 DNA is TGTGCCAGCACCACGGGCCTTGTCTACGAGCAGTACTTC.

This sequence joins TRBV7-8 and TRBJ2-3, with D hard to call. There are 12 residues in the CDR3. Germline V gene sequence: CDR1 SGHVS, CDR2 FQNEAQ. The V and J ends lost 1 base and 4 bases respectively, with 3 bases between them. The CDR3: CASSLGADTQYF. The CDR3 DNA reads as TGTGCCAGCAGCTTAGGCGCAGATACGCAGTATTTT.

This clone was seen a single time. The rearrangement joins TRBV11-2 to TRBJ2-1, with 7 bases that match TRBD2. V lost 5 bases and J lost 8; bases outside the gene matches: 15. This CDR3 is built from 16 residues. Looked up from germline, CDR1 is SGHAT and CDR2 is FQNNGV. The CDR3, as DNA: TGTGCCAGCAGCCCTGAGCGGGACCCGAGGGGCGATGAGCAGTTCTTC. It encodes CASSPERDPRGDEQFF.

The rearrangement links TRBV28 to TRBJ2-2; 9 nucleotides line up with TRBD2. The trim removed 7 bases at V and 6 bases at J, leaving 15 bases unmatched. CDR1 MDHEN and CDR2 SYDVKM come from the germline V gene. CDR3 size: 17 residues. DNA for the CDR3: TGTGCCAGCACCTTGGGGCGGGAGGGGAACATCGCCGGGGAGCTGTTTTTT. This sequence encodes CASTLGREGNIAGELFF.

This chain joins TRBV5-4 and TRBJ2-7; the D call may be TRBD1 or TRBD2 (5 bases each). The germline V gene has CDR1 SGHNT and CDR2 YYREEE (reference sequence). The CDR3 consists of 12 residues. The germline V and J ends were trimmed by 4 bases and 3 bases, with 8 bases remaining between them. CDR3 sequence: CASSDGGYEQYF. CDR3 DNA: TGTGCCAGCAGCGATGGGGGCTACGAGCAGTACTTC.

The V and J genes are TRBV27 and TRBJ2-2; tentative D call: TRBD1 (5 bases). The V and J ends lost 2 bases and 2 bases respectively, with 15 bases between them. The CDR3 loop spans 17 amino acids. Germline loops: CDR1 MNHEY, CDR2 SMNVEV (reference sequence). The CDR3 DNA sequence: TGTGCCAGCAGTTTAATCCCAGCCAGGGCTAACACCGGGGAGCTGTTTTTT. It specifies CASSLIPARANTGELFF.

The chain recombines TRBV7-9 with TRBJ2-7; 12 bases fit TRBD1. Germline CDR1 and CDR2: SEHNR and FQNEAQ (reference sequence). The length of the CDR3 is 13 residues. The trim removed 8 bases at V and 7 bases at J, leaving 6 bases unmatched. This CDR3 reads CASGGQGAREQYF. In DNA form, the CDR3 reads TGTGCCAGCGGGGGACAGGGGGCGCGGGAGCAGTACTTC.

The gene calls are TRBV13 and TRBJ1-1; 7 bases are a match to TRBD1. The CDR3 has 15 residues. The junction had 4 bases not matched to a gene; V was cut back by 0 bases and J by 3 bases. Germline V gene sequence: CDR1 PRHDT, CDR2 FYEKMQ (reference sequence). This CDR3 is CASSLGQGWYTEAFF. The DNA of the CDR3 is TGTGCCAGCAGCTTAGGACAGGGGTGGTACACTGAAGCTTTCTTT.

The CDR3 reads CASSSRDVNYEQYF. CDR3 DNA sequence: TGTGCCAGCTCATCCCGGGACGTGAACTACGAGCAGTACTTC. The V and J genes are TRBV18 and TRBJ2-7; D is perhaps TRBD1 or TRBD2 (5 bases each). The germline V and J ends were trimmed by 5 bases and 3 bases, with 14 bases remaining between them. The germline CDR1 and CDR2 sequences are KGHSH and LQKENI. CDR3 length: 14 amino acids. The full variable domain, with the rest looked up from reference TRBV18 and TRBJ2-7, is NAGVMQNPRHLVRRRGQEARLRCSPMKGHSHVYWYRQLPEEGLKFMVYLQKENIIDESGMPKERFSAEFPKEGPSILRIQQVVRGDSAAYFCASSSRDVNYEQYFGPGTRLTVT.

The chain uses TRBV13 and TRBJ2-1; the D is unclear. Germline V gene sequence: CDR1 PRHDT, CDR2 FYEKMQ (reference sequence). The ends were cut back, 2 bases at V and 3 bases at J, with 2 bases in the middle. The CDR3 contains 12 residues. CDR3 in DNA: TGTGCCAGCAGCTTATTCTACAATGAGCAGTTCTTC. Residues: CASSLFYNEQFF.

The chain uses TRBV19 and TRBJ2-7, with D uncertain. The V gene lost 3 bases and the J gene lost 6 bases, with 3 bases spanning the gap. The CDR3 contains 10 residues. Germline values: CDR1 LNHDA, CDR2 SQIVND (reference sequence). The CDR3 protein is CASSIPEQYF. As DNA, the CDR3 is TGTGCCAGTAGTATCCCCGAGCAGTACTTC.

The genes are TRBV7-6 and TRBJ1-1; maybe TRBD1 (5 bases). Per germline, CDR1 SGHVS and CDR2 FNYEAQ. With 1 base removed from V and 1 base from J, the gap between germline ends came to 16 bases. The CDR3 is made up of 17 amino acids. In DNA form, the CDR3 reads TGTGCCAGCAGCTTAGTATCGGGGGGAATCGGGAACACTGAAGCTTTCTTT. Protein: CASSLVSGGIGNTEAFF.

The CDR3 region is CASSDMSIVGGVYTEAFF. The CDR3 DNA sequence: TGTGCCAGCAGTGATATGAGTATAGTGGGGGGCGTTTACACTGAAGCTTTCTTT. V is TRBV6-1 and J is TRBJ1-1; D perhaps matches TRBD1 (6 bases). This CDR3 contains 18 residues. CDR1 is MNHNS and CDR2 is SASEGT in the germline V gene. V gave up 3 bases and J gave up 3 bases, with 23 bases separating them.

This chain connects TRBV7-6 to TRBJ2-1; 14 positions match TRBD2. Germline-derived CDR1 and CDR2 are SGHVS and FNYEAQ. V dropped 6 bases and J dropped 7; count of bases not matched to a gene: 11. CDR3 length: 17 amino acids. The CDR3 reads CASSYLSGLAGENEQFF. The CDR3 DNA sequence: TGTGCCAGCAGTTACCTGTCGGGACTAGCGGGAGAGAATGAGCAGTTCTTC.

This clone was observed once. The V and J genes are TRBV4-1 and TRBJ1-2, with 10 bases identical to TRBD1. Germline V CDR1 and CDR2: MGHRA, YSYEKL. V shed 4 bases and J 2 bases; nucleotides not matched to a gene: 7. The CDR3 totals 16 residues. In DNA form, the CDR3 reads TGCGCCAGCAGCCTTCTGGGGACAGGGGACAACTATGGCTACACCTTC. Translation gives CASSLLGTGDNYGYTF.

This clone has a single count. The rearrangement joins TRBV6-7 to TRBJ1-4; possibly TRBD1 for D (6 bases). TRBV6-7 falls under the ORF class, with uncertain function. CDR3 length equals 17 residues. Trimming pared 10 bases from V and 0 bases from J, leaving 21 bases between. The CDR3 sequence is CATRLGGPVATNEKLFF. As DNA, the CDR3 is TGTGCCACCAGGTTAGGGGGGCCAGTTGCAACTAATGAAAAACTGTTTTTT.

This chain uses TRBV27 with TRBJ2-7, with D perhaps given as TRBD1 or TRBD2 (5 bases each). Trimming left V 5 bases short and J 5 bases short, with 16 bases between. This CDR3 has 14 residues. Germline V gives CDR1 MNHEY, CDR2 SMNVEV (reference sequence). The CDR3 DNA is TGTGCCAGCAGTAGGGCAGGGAGATACAACGAGCAGTACTTC. It codes for CASSRAGRYNEQYF.

The chain carries TRBV28 and TRBJ2-7, with D perhaps TRBD1 (6 bases). V was pared by 6 bases and J by 1 base, with 13 bases between. Germline values: CDR1 MDHEN, CDR2 SYDVKM. This CDR3 is built from 14 residues. The CDR3 spells CASRTPQGSYEQYF. DNA for the CDR3: TGTGCCAGCAGGACCCCACAGGGATCCTACGAGCAGTACTTC.

This chain joins TRBV5-1 and TRBJ2-1; 9 bases match TRBD2. CDR1 and CDR2 from the germline V gene are SGHRS and YFSETQ. V trimming: 4 bases; J trimming: 8 bases; junction bases outside the gene matches: 10. CDR3 size: 15 residues. The CDR3 sequence: CASSRLAGVADEQFF. Written as DNA, the CDR3 is TGCGCCAGCAGCAGGTTAGCGGGAGTGGCGGATGAGCAGTTCTTC. Complete variable domain (other parts from reference TRBV5-1 and TRBJ2-1): KAGVTQTPRYLIKTRGQQVTLSCSPISGHRSVSWYQQTPGQGLQFLFEYFSETQRNKGNFPGRFSGRQFSNSRSEMNVSTLELGDSALYLCASSRLAGVADEQFFGPGTRLTVL.

The CDR3 region has the DNA TGTGCCAGCAGTTTGGGACTAGCGGCTAGCACAGATACGCAGTATTTT. Its protein product is CASSLGLAASTDTQYF. The V call is TRBV28, the J call TRBJ2-3; TRBD2 matches 11 bases. CDR1 and CDR2 (germline): MDHEN, SYDVKM. This CDR3 spans 16 amino acids. After removal of 3 bases from V and 0 bases from J, the junction contained 2 bases not matched to a gene.

This clone was observed a few times. V usage is TRBV28 and J usage is TRBJ1-5, with TRBD1 matching over 9 bases. Per germline, CDR1 MDHEN and CDR2 SYDVKM. The CDR3 sequence is 14 residues long. V was pared by 6 bases and J by 4 bases, with 4 bases of the junction left unmatched. CDR3 sequence: CASRRGQGNQPQHF. In DNA, the CDR3 is TGTGCCAGCAGGCGTGGACAGGGGAATCAGCCCCAGCATTTT.

The gene calls are TRBV28 and TRBJ1-5; 12 positions match TRBD1. V shed 1 base and J 5 bases; nucleotides not matched to a gene: 18. CDR3 length: 21 residues. Germline V gene data show CDR1 as MDHEN and CDR2 as SYDVKM. The CDR3 reads CASSLSRVFGTGGRLDQPQHF. The CDR3 DNA sequence: TGTGCCAGCAGTTTATCGCGTGTCTTTGGGACAGGGGGCCGTCTTGATCAGCCCCAGCATTTT.